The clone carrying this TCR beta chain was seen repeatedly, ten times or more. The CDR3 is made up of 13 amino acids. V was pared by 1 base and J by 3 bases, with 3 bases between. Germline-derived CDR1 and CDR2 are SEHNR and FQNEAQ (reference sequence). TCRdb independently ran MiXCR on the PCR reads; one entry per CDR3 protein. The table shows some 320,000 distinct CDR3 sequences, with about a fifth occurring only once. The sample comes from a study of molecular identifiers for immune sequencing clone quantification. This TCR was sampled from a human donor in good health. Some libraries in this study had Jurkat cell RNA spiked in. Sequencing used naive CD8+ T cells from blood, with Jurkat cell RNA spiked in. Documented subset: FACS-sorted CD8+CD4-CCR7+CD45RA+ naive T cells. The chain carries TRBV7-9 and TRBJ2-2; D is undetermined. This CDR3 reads CASSLGHTGELFF. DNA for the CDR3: TGTGCCAGCAGCTTAGGGCACACCGGGGAGCTGTTTTTT.